Presented here are 24 T cell receptor beta chains from one specimen sequenced in a study of cytomegalovirus exposure and HLA in healthy donors. PCR was performed using 60 Vbeta and 13 Jbeta primers. Some clones are missing from TCRdb's copy, which holds only in-frame ones; the method was immunoSEQ multiplex PCR. This sample carries under 200,000 clones, over 65% of them seen once, and the ten largest clones take under 4%. The sample taken for sequencing was PBMCs. These receptors were collected from a woman aged 40 to 50 in good health and CMV-seronegative.

The V gene is TRBV19, the J gene TRBJ1-5; the match to TRBD1 covers 7 bases. Looked up from germline, CDR1 is LNHDA and CDR2 is SQIVND (reference sequence). Trimming took 1 base from V and 7 from J; bases not matched to a gene: 10. CDR3 size: 16 residues. CDR3 DNA sequence: TGTGCCAGTAGTATAGGAGCGGCAGGGGGTGGCCAGCCCCAGCATTTT. Translation gives CASSIGAAGGGQPQHF.

This chain connects TRBV5-5 to TRBJ2-2, with D maybe TRBD1 (6 bases). Germline assignment: CDR1 SGHKS and CDR2 YYEKEE (reference sequence). The CDR3 covers 17 residues. With 2 bases removed from V and 1 base from J, the gap between germline ends came to 15 bases. CDR3: CASSLFVTGQNTGELFF. The CDR3 nucleotides are TGTGCCAGCAGCTTATTTGTAACGGGACAGAACACCGGGGAGCTGTTTTTT.

This clone was detected only once. The genes are TRBV10-1 and TRBJ2-3; a weak D match, TRBD2 (7 bases). Germline V gives CDR1 WNHNN, CDR2 SYGVQD (reference sequence). V was cut by 2 bases and J by 0 bases, with 9 bases left in between. This CDR3 comprises 15 residues. The CDR3: CASSEAGASTDTQYF. For the CDR3, the DNA is TGCGCCAGCAGTGAGGCGGGGGCGAGCACAGATACGCAGTATTTT.

The chain carries TRBV7-9 and TRBJ2-3, with TRBD2 matching 11 bases. This CDR3 region has 16 residues. Trimming took 1 base from V and 7 from J; bases not matched to a gene: 7. Per the germline V gene, CDR1 is SEHNR and CDR2 is FQNEAQ (reference sequence). In nucleotides, the CDR3 is TGTGCCAGCAGCTTAGGAATAGCGGGGGGGCGTCATACGCAGTATTTT. This translates into CASSLGIAGGRHTQYF.

V is TRBV5-1 and J is TRBJ1-5; D unclear. The V gene lost 0 bases and the J gene lost 7 bases, with 14 bases spanning the gap. The germline CDR1 and CDR2 sequences are SGHRS and YFSETQ. The CDR3 sequence is 15 residues long. The chain's CDR3 is CASSLARPLSQPQHF. CDR3 coding DNA: TGCGCCAGCAGCTTGGCCAGGCCCCTATCCCAGCCCCAGCATTTT.

This clone was counted a single time. The chain employs TRBV28 and TRBJ1-2, with a possible D match to TRBD1 (5 bases). Trimming took 4 bases from V and 5 from J, leaving 11 bases between them. This CDR3 comprises 13 residues. Germline V gene lookup returns CDR1 MDHEN and CDR2 SYDVKM. CDR3 coding DNA: TGTGCCAGCAGTTCACGACAGCTGTATGGCTACACCTTC. Translating gives CASSSRQLYGYTF.

The table lists this clone with a count of one. At the DNA level, this CDR3 is encoded by other sequences in the same sample as well. V usage is TRBV5-4 and J usage is TRBJ2-3, with TRBD2 matching over 12 bases. CDR1 is SGHNT and CDR2 is YYREEE in the germline V gene (reference sequence). The CDR3 sequence is 16 residues long. V dropped 4 bases and J dropped 0; count of bases not matched to a gene: 3. As DNA, the CDR3 is TGTGCCAGCAGCCGAGGACTAGCGGGGAGCACAGATACGCAGTATTTT. This translates into CASSRGLAGSTDTQYF. The variable domain in full, completed from reference TRBV5-4 and TRBJ2-3, reads ETGVTQSPTHLIKTRGQQVTLRCSSQSGHNTVSWYQQALGQGPQFIFQYYREEENGRGNFPPRFSGLQFPNYSSELNVNALELDDSALYLCASSRGLAGSTDTQYFGPGTRLTVL.

The chain joins TRBV5-1 to TRBJ1-2; D is possibly TRBD1 (6 bases). The CDR3 loop spans 13 amino acids. Trimming removed 4 bases from V and 4 bases from J, with 11 bases in between. Germline V gives CDR1 SGHRS, CDR2 YFSETQ. Here the CDR3 DNA reads TGCGCCAGCAGCACGGACAGCCTCTATGGCTACACCTTC. It specifies CASSTDSLYGYTF.

This clone was counted between two and nine times. The chain is built from TRBV9 and TRBJ2-1; 7 bases line up with TRBD1. The CDR3 length is 14 residues. The germline V gene encodes CDR1 SGDLS and CDR2 YYNGEE. J was trimmed by 8 bases and V by 3 bases; bases with no gene match: 8. The CDR3: CASSGRQGPDEQFF. DNA of the CDR3: TGTGCCAGCAGCGGAAGACAGGGACCCGATGAGCAGTTCTTC.

CDR3 loop: CASSEAGRLNTEAFF. The CDR3 DNA sequence: TGTGCCAGCAGTGAAGCTGGCAGGTTGAACACTGAAGCTTTCTTT. This chain joins TRBV6-1 and TRBJ1-1; D is uncertain. The germline V gene encodes CDR1 MNHNS and CDR2 SASEGT. The CDR3 totals 15 residues. V was clipped by 0 bases and J by 0 bases, with 8 bases between them.

This clone was seen a few times. The gene calls are TRBV19 and TRBJ1-1; unclear D gene. From germline, CDR1 is LNHDA and CDR2 SQIVND (reference sequence). The germline V and J ends were trimmed by 3 bases and 6 bases, with 5 bases remaining between them. The CDR3 sequence is 11 residues long. This CDR3 reads CASSMRSEAFF. DNA for the CDR3: TGTGCCAGTAGTATGCGTTCTGAAGCTTTCTTT.

The V call is TRBV5-6, the J call TRBJ1-2; TRBD1 might be the D (5 bases). The CDR3 loop spans 15 amino acids. V lost 0 bases to trimming and J lost 4 bases, with 13 bases between them. Germline CDR1 reads SGHDT; CDR2 reads YYEEEE. The DNA for the CDR3 is TGTGCCAGCAGCTTGGCCGGGGGGATAGGCTATGGCTACACCTTC. Amino acid sequence: CASSLAGGIGYGYTF. Filled out from reference TRBV5-6 and TRBJ1-2, the complete variable domain reads DAGVTQSPTHLIKTRGQQVTLRCSPKSGHDTVSWYQQALGQGPQFIFQYYEEEERQRGNFPDRFSGHQFPNYSSELNVNALLLGDSALYLCASSLAGGIGYGYTFGSGTRLTVV.

The V gene is TRBV28, the J gene TRBJ1-2; 8 bases are shared with TRBD1. The V segment lost 3 bases and the J segment 4 bases; nucleotides outside the gene matches: 4. The CDR3 has 14 residues. Germline assignment: CDR1 MDHEN and CDR2 SYDVKM. CDR3 residues: CASSLVGQGYGYTF. The CDR3 DNA is TGTGCCAGCAGTTTGGTAGGACAGGGCTATGGCTACACCTTC.

The rearrangement joins TRBV5-4 to TRBJ1-4, with TRBD1 matching over 11 bases. CDR3 length: 16 amino acids. CDR1 is SGHNT, CDR2 YYREEE, per germline (reference sequence). The trim removed 0 bases at V and 7 bases at J, leaving 5 bases unmatched. CDR3 DNA: TGTGCCAGCAGCTTGGCCGGAGGGACAGGGGGTGAAAAACTGTTTTTT. It specifies CASSLAGGTGGEKLFF.

The chain uses TRBV6-5 and TRBJ2-5, with TRBD2 matching over 11 bases. Germline V CDR1 and CDR2: MNHEY, SVGAGI. The CDR3 is 14 residues long. V lost 5 bases and J lost 3; bases outside the gene matches: 2. For the CDR3, the DNA is TGTGCCAGCAGTCTACTAGCGGGGGAAGAGACCCAGTACTTC. Its translation is CASSLLAGEETQYF.

This chain links TRBV5-1 with TRBJ2-6; TRBD1 matches at 8 bases. V was pared by 4 bases and J by 1 base, with 10 bases of the junction left unmatched. There are 18 residues in the CDR3. Germline values: CDR1 SGHRS, CDR2 YFSETQ. The CDR3 sequence is CASSGPRQGRSGANVLTF. Written as DNA, the CDR3 is TGCGCCAGCAGCGGCCCTCGACAGGGGAGATCTGGGGCCAACGTCCTGACTTTC.

J is TRBJ2-1 and V is TRBV6-6; TRBD1 matches 8 bases. CDR3 length: 13 residues. The V gene's germline CDR1 is MNHNY and CDR2 SVGAGI (reference sequence). The trim removed 5 bases at V and 8 bases at J, leaving 5 bases unmatched. The CDR3 DNA reads TGTGCCAGCAGTACGGACAGGGAGGATGAGCAGTTCTTC. It encodes CASSTDREDEQFF.

The chain has TRBV2 and TRBJ2-7, with D possibly TRBD1 on 6 matching bases. The CDR3 contains 15 residues. The germline gives CDR1 SNHLY, CDR2 FYNNEI. V lost 3 bases and J 5 bases, leaving 17 bases between the germline ends. DNA for the CDR3: TGTGCCAGCAGTGATATGGCAGGGGCTCTCAACGAGCAGTACTTC. This gives the protein CASSDMAGALNEQYF.

This chain uses TRBV5-1 with TRBJ1-4; D possibly corresponds to TRBD1 (5 bases). The CDR3 runs 15 residues. Germline V lookup: CDR1 SGHRS, CDR2 YFSETQ. Trimming took off 1 base at V and 5 bases at J, with 12 bases between the two ends. Here the CDR3 reads CASSLSDRYNEKLFF. In DNA form, the CDR3 reads TGCGCCAGCAGCTTGTCTGACAGATACAATGAAAAACTGTTTTTT.

The chain links TRBV7-9 to TRBJ1-1, with 7 bases fitting TRBD1. This CDR3 has 15 residues. Per the germline V gene, CDR1 is SEHNR and CDR2 is FQNEAQ (reference sequence). Trimming at V came to 1 base and at J to 5 bases, leaving 7 bases not matched to a gene. The CDR3 DNA follows: TGTGCCAGCAGCTTAGTTCCAGGGGGAAGGACTGAAGCTTTCTTT. It specifies CASSLVPGGRTEAFF.

This rearrangement joins TRBV2 to TRBJ1-6; a weak D match, TRBD1 (5 bases). CDR1 and CDR2 (germline): SNHLY, FYNNEI. V lost 1 base, J lost 6 bases, and 13 bases lay in between. The CDR3 runs 16 residues. The CDR3 DNA reads as TGTGCCAGCAGTGAAGATTGGGGGAGGGGTAATTCACCCCTCCACTTT. Its protein product is CASSEDWGRGNSPLHF.

This sequence joins TRBV11-1 and TRBJ2-7, with D tentatively TRBD2 (5 bases). Per germline, CDR1 SGHAT and CDR2 FQDESV (reference sequence). CDR3 length: 15 amino acids. V lost 1 base to trimming and J lost 2 bases, with 12 bases between them. The CDR3 protein is CASSLELGGTYEQYF. CDR3 coding DNA: TGTGCCAGCAGCTTAGAGTTAGGAGGAACCTACGAGCAGTACTTC.

The chain is built from TRBV18 and TRBJ2-7; 7 nucleotides agree with TRBD1. The CDR3 has 13 amino acids. The V segment lost 2 bases and the J segment 7 bases; nucleotides outside the gene matches: 5. Looked up from germline, CDR1 is KGHSH and CDR2 is LQKENI. CDR3 DNA: TGTGCCAGCTCACCAGACAGGGATTATGAGCAGTACTTC. Protein: CASSPDRDYEQYF.

In nucleotides, the CDR3 is TGTGCCAGCAGCTTACCGGGGACCTACAATGAGCAGTTCTTC. Translating it yields CASSLPGTYNEQFF. The genes are TRBV11-2 and TRBJ2-1; possibly TRBD2 for D (5 bases). This CDR3 has 14 amino acids. Germline assignment: CDR1 SGHAT and CDR2 FQNNGV. V lost 2 bases to trimming and J lost 2 bases, with 7 bases between them.